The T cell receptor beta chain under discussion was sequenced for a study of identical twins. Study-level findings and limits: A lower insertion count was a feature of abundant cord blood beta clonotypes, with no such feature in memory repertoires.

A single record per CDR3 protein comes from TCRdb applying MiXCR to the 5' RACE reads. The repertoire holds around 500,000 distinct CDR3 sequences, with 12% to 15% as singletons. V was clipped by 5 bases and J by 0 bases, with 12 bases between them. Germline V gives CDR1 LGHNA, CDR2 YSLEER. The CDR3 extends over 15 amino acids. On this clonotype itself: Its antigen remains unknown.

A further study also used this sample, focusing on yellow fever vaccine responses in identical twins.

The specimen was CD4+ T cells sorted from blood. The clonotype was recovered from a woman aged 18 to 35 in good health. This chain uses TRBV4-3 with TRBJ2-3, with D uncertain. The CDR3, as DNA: TGCGCCAGCAGCTCCTCGCCTTATAGCACAGATACGCAGTATTTT. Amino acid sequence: CASSSSPYSTDTQYF.